This T cell receptor (beta chain) was sequenced for a study of blood T cells in healthy people across ages. This clonotype was seen ten or more times. The use of a sample-barcoded 5' primer and a J-beta primer mix characterized a second PCR of roughly 6 to 11 cycles. Each CDR3 protein is one row after TCRdb ran MiXCR on the 5' RACE reads. The table has 1.5 million to 2 million distinct CDR3 sequences, approximately 28% seen once. The germline V gene encodes CDR1 DFQATT and CDR2 SNEGSKA (reference sequence). This CDR3 has 16 residues. V was clipped by 1 base and J by 10 bases; unmatched bases: 14. The chain joins TRBV20-1 to TRBJ2-1, with 9 bases that match TRBD2. The sequenced material came from blood. The TCR sequence derives from a woman aged 25 to 39 in good health. CDR3 sequence (DNA): TGCAGTGCTAGAGTTTTAAGGGGACTAGCAAGGGGGGAGCAGTTCTTC. Its translation is CSARVLRGLARGEQFF.